The 24 T cell receptor beta chains presented below share a single source sample, sequenced in a study of beta chain features in type 1 diabetes. General study results and limits: Moderate but significant shortening of TCRB CDR3s was recorded in all four CD4+ subsets from Type 1 diabetes patients.

No antigen has been assigned to these receptors. Every bit of the isolated RNA underwent reverse transcription, so sequencing read expressed TCRB transcripts. Some clones are missing from TCRdb's copy, which holds only in-frame ones; the method was immunoSEQ multiplex PCR. The sample consists of hundreds of thousands of clones, around 15% of them appearing once. Input material: naive CD4+ T cells from blood. The receptors derive from a young man with type 1 diabetes.

V is TRBV7-6 and J is TRBJ2-5; no firm D call. Germline V lookup: CDR1 SGHVS, CDR2 FNYEAQ. Trimming cost V 1 base and J 7 bases, with 19 bases left between them. The length of the CDR3 is 16 residues. CDR3 sequence: CASSLVLPAPTMTQYF. CDR3 DNA sequence: TGTGCCAGCAGCTTAGTTCTGCCAGCACCTACGATGACCCAGTACTTC.

The chain is built from TRBV7-6 and TRBJ2-3, with a tentative D call TRBD2 (6 bases). This CDR3 has 14 amino acids. Looked up from germline, CDR1 is SGHVS and CDR2 is FNYEAQ. V lost 5 bases to trimming and J lost 5 bases, with 14 bases between them. The CDR3: CASSQDQGGDTQYF. DNA of the CDR3: TGTGCCAGCAGCCAGGACCAGGGAGGAGATACGCAGTATTTT.

The rearrangement links TRBV5-6 to TRBJ1-3, with TRBD1 matching over 7 bases. The V segment lost 3 bases and the J segment 4 bases; nucleotides outside the gene matches: 7. The CDR3 extends over 15 amino acids. Germline V gives CDR1 SGHDT, CDR2 YYEEEE. The CDR3: CASSWTTGTGNTIYF. The CDR3 bases are TGTGCCAGCAGCTGGACGACAGGGACGGGAAACACCATATATTTT. The whole variable domain, remainder taken from reference TRBV5-6 and TRBJ1-3, is DAGVTQSPTHLIKTRGQQVTLRCSPKSGHDTVSWYQQALGQGPQFIFQYYEEEERQRGNFPDRFSGHQFPNYSSELNVNALLLGDSALYLCASSWTTGTGNTIYFGEGSWLTVV.

This chain links TRBV29-1 with TRBJ1-4, with D uncertain. CDR1 is SQVTM, CDR2 ANQGSEA, per germline. With 7 bases removed from V and 3 bases from J, the gap between germline ends came to 9 bases. The CDR3 consists of 12 residues. CDR3 DNA: TGCAGCGGTAGAGGGTCTAATGAAAAACTGTTTTTT. Its translation is CSGRGSNEKLFF.

This clone was recorded a few times. The gene calls are TRBV4-2 and TRBJ2-1; a weak D match, TRBD2 (6 bases). CDR3 length equals 13 residues. The germline V gene encodes CDR1 LGHNA and CDR2 YNFKEQ. Trimming pared 0 bases from V and 9 bases from J, leaving 9 bases between. The CDR3: CASSQERGSEQFF. The CDR3 nucleotides are TGTGCCAGCAGCCAAGAACGGGGGAGTGAGCAGTTCTTC.

The chain is built from TRBV28 and TRBJ1-5; 8 bases line up with TRBD1. V trimming: 10 bases; J trimming: 1 base; junction bases outside the gene matches: 6. This CDR3 comprises 14 residues. CDR1 MDHEN and CDR2 SYDVKM come from the germline V gene. CDR3 in DNA: TGTGCCATCGACAGGGGTTCGAGCAATCAGCCCCAGCATTTT. It translates to CAIDRGSSNQPQHF.

V usage is TRBV25-1 and J usage is TRBJ2-5, with D possibly TRBD1 on 6 matching bases. Germline CDR1 and CDR2: MGHDK and SYGVNS. The V gene lost 9 bases and the J gene lost 4 bases, with 18 bases spanning the gap. The CDR3 runs to 14 residues. This CDR3 reads CASKQGSWGETQYF. CDR3 nucleotide sequence: TGTGCCAGTAAACAGGGAAGCTGGGGAGAGACCCAGTACTTC.

This clone turned up a few times. Other DNA sequences from this sample encode an identical CDR3 as well. The chain uses TRBV9 and TRBJ1-2, with TRBD1 as a possible D gene (5 bases). Germline V gene data show CDR1 as SGDLS and CDR2 as YYNGEE. V was clipped by 1 base and J by 2 bases, with 6 bases between them. The CDR3 is 13 residues long. The CDR3 coding sequence is TGTGCCAGCAGCGTACAGGGAAACTATGGCTACACCTTC. This translates into CASSVQGNYGYTF.

This clone was detected a few times. This chain connects TRBV15 to TRBJ2-1; 8 bases align to TRBD2. CDR1 LNHNV and CDR2 YYDKDF come from the germline V gene (reference sequence). V gave up 0 bases and J gave up 15 bases; unmatched junction bases: 7. The CDR3 has 13 amino acids. The CDR3 loop reads CATSRDRLAGPFF. The CDR3 region has the DNA TGTGCCACCAGCAGAGATCGCCTAGCGGGCCCGTTCTTC.

The rearrangement joins TRBV19 to TRBJ1-5; 9 positions agree with TRBD1. Unmatched junction bases numbered 6, after V lost 5 bases and J lost 7 bases. Germline-derived CDR1 and CDR2 are LNHDA and SQIVND (reference sequence). This CDR3 region has 14 residues. The CDR3 region is CASSSTGGDQPQHF. DNA of the CDR3: TGTGCCAGTAGTTCGACAGGGGGTGACCAGCCCCAGCATTTT.

The chain combines TRBV6-5 with TRBJ2-7, with D unresolved. The CDR3 length is 16 residues. V lost 0 bases and J lost 0, with 12 bases in between. Germline values: CDR1 MNHEY, CDR2 SVGAGI. The CDR3 coding sequence is TGTGCCAGCAGTTACTCGGCCCGCGTGAGCTCCTACGAGCAGTACTTC. Translated: CASSYSARVSSYEQYF.

V and J are TRBV7-2 and TRBJ2-5; D uncertain. Germline V CDR1 and CDR2: SGHTA, FQGNSA. This CDR3 has 12 amino acids. V dropped 4 bases and J dropped 3 bases, with 6 bases sitting between them. The DNA of the CDR3 is TGTGCCAGCAGCTCCACAAAAGAGACCCAGTACTTC. Its protein is CASSSTKETQYF. The complete variable domain, with remaining parts taken from reference TRBV7-2 and TRBJ2-5, reads GAGVSQSPSNKVTEKGKDVELRCDPISGHTALYWYRQSLGQGLEFLIYFQGNSAPDKSGLPSDRFSAERTGGSVSTLTIQRTQQEDSAVYLCASSSTKETQYFGPGTRLLVL.

This clone has just a few counts. The chain couples TRBV2 to TRBJ1-5; maybe TRBD1 (5 bases). V lost 6 bases and J lost 5, with 8 bases in between. CDR3 length equals 12 residues. CDR1 and CDR2 from the germline V gene are SNHLY and FYNNEI. The CDR3: CASSSTDQPQHF. The CDR3 DNA follows: TGTGCCAGCAGCTCGACAGATCAGCCCCAGCATTTT. The full variable domain, rest sourced from reference TRBV2 and TRBJ1-5, is EPEVTQTPSHQVTQMGQEVILRCVPISNHLYFYWYRQILGQKVEFLVSFYNNEISEKSEIFDDQFSVERPDGSNFTLKIRSTKLEDSAMYFCASSSTDQPQHFGDGTRLSIL.

V gene TRBV13 combines with J gene TRBJ1-5; 8 nucleotides agree with TRBD1. Germline trimming cut 0 bases from V and 7 bases from J; bases unmatched to any gene: 5. Germline V gene sequence: CDR1 PRHDT, CDR2 FYEKMQ (reference sequence). The CDR3 loop spans 15 amino acids. CDR3 sequence (DNA): TGTGCCAGCAGCTTAGGGAGACAGGGGCGACAGCCCCAGCATTTT. Translated: CASSLGRQGRQPQHF.

This clone occurred a few times. The chain recombines TRBV14 with TRBJ1-2; no reliable D call. Germline assignment: CDR1 SGHDN and CDR2 FVKESK. The CDR3 runs 13 residues. Trimming shortened V by 4 bases and J by 5 bases, and 11 bases separated the two germline ends. The CDR3 reads CASSPAGPYGYTF. The CDR3 coding sequence is TGTGCCAGCAGCCCGGCTGGCCCTTATGGCTACACCTTC.

This clone was found many times. This rearrangement joins TRBV14 to TRBJ2-1; D is unclear. The CDR3 length is 13 residues. Trimming removed 1 base from V and 7 bases from J, with 8 bases in between. Germline V gene data show CDR1 as SGHDN and CDR2 as FVKESK. CDR3 residues: CASSQGRENEQFF. CDR3 bases: TGTGCCAGCAGCCAAGGTAGAGAGAATGAGCAGTTCTTC.

This clone was observed a few times. V and J are TRBV19 and TRBJ2-2; 9 bases match TRBD1. There are 15 residues in the CDR3. With V trimmed by 10 bases and J by 2 bases, 8 bases remained unmatched. Germline CDR1 LNHDA, CDR2 SQIVND (reference sequence). CDR3 coding DNA: TGTGCCACTCAATGGGGACAGGGAAACACCGGGGAGCTGTTTTTT. Translating gives CATQWGQGNTGELFF.

This clone was seen only a few times. The chain employs TRBV30 and TRBJ1-4; D not resolved. V was shortened by 4 bases and J by 8 bases, with 14 bases between the two germline ends. The CDR3 runs to 13 residues. The V gene's germline CDR1 is GTSNPN and CDR2 SVGIG (reference sequence). The CDR3 DNA follows: TGTGCCTGGAACCGGGAGACAAGAGAAAAACTGTTTTTT. It specifies CAWNRETREKLFF.

J is TRBJ1-1 and V is TRBV5-1; TRBD1 agrees at 12 bases. Germline loops: CDR1 SGHRS, CDR2 YFSETQ. This CDR3 region has 15 residues. Germline trimming cut 4 bases from V and 5 bases from J; bases unmatched to any gene: 6. The CDR3 sequence: CASSPGQGARTEAFF. The CDR3 region has the DNA TGCGCCAGCAGCCCGGGACAGGGGGCGCGTACTGAAGCTTTCTTT.

This chain uses TRBV19 with TRBJ1-2, with D tentatively TRBD1 (6 bases). Germline values: CDR1 LNHDA, CDR2 SQIVND (reference sequence). V was shortened by 1 base and J by 4 bases, with 10 bases between the two germline ends. The CDR3 covers 14 residues. The CDR3 DNA reads TGTGCCAGTAGTATAGCCAGGACAGTCTATGGCTACACCTTC. Amino acids: CASSIARTVYGYTF.

The chain has TRBV7-9 and TRBJ2-7, with D possibly TRBD2 on 5 matching bases. The CDR3 is made up of 17 amino acids. Germline V gene data show CDR1 as SEHNR and CDR2 as FQNEAQ (reference sequence). V was pared by 2 bases and J by 2 bases, with 19 bases between. In DNA, the CDR3 is TGTGCCAGCAGCTTACTCACTAGTGGACCTGCCCCCTACGAGCAGTACTTC. Protein: CASSLLTSGPAPYEQYF.

This chain joins TRBV10-3 and TRBJ2-7; D is tentatively TRBD1 or TRBD2 (5 bases each). The CDR3 totals 12 residues. Deletions cut 10 bases from V and 6 bases from J, with 16 bases between. Per germline, CDR1 ENHRY and CDR2 SYGVKD. CDR3 sequence (DNA): TGTGCCACCCGTGACGTGGGGACCGAGCAGTACTTC. Its protein is CATRDVGTEQYF.

A few counts support this clone. The J gene is TRBJ2-4, the V gene TRBV5-4, with 7 bases fitting TRBD1. CDR3 length: 13 amino acids. V lost 4 bases to trimming and J lost 5 bases; unmatched junction nucleotides: 3. Germline CDR1 SGHNT, CDR2 YYREEE (reference sequence). As DNA, the CDR3 is TGTGCCAGCAGCCCCGACAGGGAAAACATTCAGTACTTC. This translates into CASSPDRENIQYF.

This clone has a handful of counts. This rearrangement joins TRBV30 to TRBJ1-4; D is ambiguous. There are 9 residues in the CDR3. CDR1 and CDR2 (germline): GTSNPN, SVGIG (reference sequence). Between the trimmed V and J ends, which lost 7 bases and 7 bases, there was a span of 4 bases. The CDR3 reads CASGEKLFF. The CDR3 DNA is TGTGCCTCGGGTGAAAAACTGTTTTTT.